The 11 T cell receptor beta chains below were found in one sample sequenced in a study of Graves' ophthalmopathy and Graves' hyperthyroidism. TCR beta CDR3 amplification used RNA transcripts. RT-PCR with HTBI primers came first, then second-round multiplex PCR. TCRdb re-analysed the multiplex PCR reads in MiXCR, keeping a single row per CDR3 protein. The sample shows some 410,000 distinct CDR3 sequences, 20% to 25% of them seen only once. The specimen sequenced was peripheral blood. The receptors originated from a woman aged 18-35 years with stable Graves' hyperthyroidism.

This clonotype appeared many times. The V call is TRBV2, the J call TRBJ1-1; TRBD1 matches 7 bases. Germline V CDR1 and CDR2: SNHLY, FYNNEI. The CDR3 runs 14 residues. V lost 5 bases, J lost 2 bases, and 5 bases stayed unmatched. This chain's CDR3 is CASSLRGVNTEAFF. The CDR3 bases are TGTGCCAGCAGTCTCAGGGGGGTAAACACTGAAGCTTTCTTT.

The chain has TRBV27 and TRBJ1-5, with D perhaps TRBD1 (5 bases). V gave up 10 bases and J gave up 7 bases, with 17 bases separating them. This CDR3 has 13 amino acids. Germline CDR1 reads MNHEY; CDR2 reads SMNVEV (reference sequence). The DNA of the CDR3 is TGTGCCACCCAAATGGGGGAAGGCCAGCCCCAGCATTTT. It translates to CATQMGEGQPQHF.

This clonotype showed up many times. J is TRBJ1-2 and V is TRBV2; D is ambiguous. V lost 6 bases to trimming and J lost 4 bases, with 6 bases between them. The CDR3 contains 11 residues. Germline CDR1 reads SNHLY; CDR2 reads FYNNEI. CDR3 residues: CASRVSYGYTF. CDR3 DNA: TGTGCCAGCAGGGTATCCTATGGCTACACCTTC.

The sample holds many counts of this clonotype. The V gene is TRBV6-1, the J gene TRBJ1-5; possibly TRBD1 for D (6 bases). The CDR3 is 14 residues long. V was shortened by 6 bases and J by 3 bases, with 12 bases between the two germline ends. Germline lookup yields CDR1 MNHNS and CDR2 SASEGT. As DNA, the CDR3 is TGTGCCAGCAGACCGGACAGCGTCAATCAGCCCCAGCATTTT. This encodes CASRPDSVNQPQHF.

With respect to this clonotype: A much larger clone differs by one base, so this may be a read error. J is TRBJ2-7 and V is TRBV20-1; tentatively, D is TRBD2 (6 bases). The length of the CDR3 is 16 residues. Germline CDR1 reads DFQATT; CDR2 reads SNEGSKA (reference sequence). Trimming took 1 base from V and 5 from J, leaving 21 bases between them. The chain's CDR3 is CSARGGVGLSGDEQYF. CDR3 DNA: TGCAGTGCTAGAGGCGGAGTAGGACTATCGGGAGACGAGCAGTACTTC.

In this sample, this clonotype turned up many times. J is TRBJ2-7 and V is TRBV6-2 or TRBV6-3, with D possibly being TRBD2 (5 bases). Trimming stripped 0 bases from V and 0 bases from J, with 12 bases between. Per germline, CDR1 MNHEY and CDR2 SVGEGT. This CDR3 is 16 amino acids long. This chain's CDR3 is CASSYSPGSSSYEQYF. The CDR3, as DNA: TGTGCCAGCAGTTACTCTCCGGGGTCGAGCTCCTACGAGCAGTACTTC.

Many counts were recorded for this clonotype. The chain couples TRBV24-1 to TRBJ2-5; 8 bases fit TRBD1. V dropped 6 bases and J dropped 2; count of bases not matched to a gene: 7. The CDR3 sequence is 15 residues long. The V gene's germline CDR1 is KGHDR and CDR2 SFDVKD. CDR3 sequence: CATSRGQAAQETQYF. DNA for the CDR3: TGTGCCACCAGTCGGGGACAGGCCGCGCAAGAGACCCAGTACTTC.

There are many counts of this clonotype. The chain has TRBV28 and TRBJ1-2; D ambiguous. CDR1 MDHEN and CDR2 SYDVKM come from the germline V gene. The ends were cut back, 10 bases at V and 0 bases at J, with 9 bases in the middle. The CDR3 runs 12 residues. The CDR3 nucleotides are TGTGCCATTCTAGCCCCTAACTATGGCTACACCTTC. Amino acid sequence: CAILAPNYGYTF.

This clonotype was seen ten or more times. V usage is TRBV25-1 and J usage is TRBJ2-5; D is possibly TRBD1 or TRBD2 (6 bases each). The CDR3 sequence is 16 residues long. Germline CDR1 is MGHDK and CDR2 is SYGVNS. Trimming removed 3 bases from V and 1 base from J, with 15 bases in between. DNA of the CDR3: TGTGCCAGCAGTGATCCGGGACGGGGGCCCCAAGAGACCCAGTACTTC. Protein product: CASSDPGRGPQETQYF.

This clonotype was counted at least ten times. The chain recombines TRBV7-8 with TRBJ2-7, with a weak D call TRBD2 (6 bases). Trimming stripped 2 bases from V and 3 bases from J, with 11 bases between. This CDR3 has 14 residues. Germline V gene sequence: CDR1 SGHVS, CDR2 FQNEAQ. The CDR3: CASSLLRTNYEQYF. The CDR3 coding sequence is TGTGCCAGCAGCTTATTGCGGACTAACTACGAGCAGTACTTC. The full variable domain, in which reference TRBV7-8 and TRBJ2-7 provide the parts outside the CDR3, is GAGVSQSPRYKVAKRGQDVALRCDPISGHVSLFWYQQALGQGPEFLTYFQNEAQLDKSGLPSDRFFAERPEGSVSTLKIQRTQQEDSAVYLCASSLLRTNYEQYFGPGTRLTVT.

The rearrangement joins TRBV5-1 to TRBJ2-3, with a weak D call TRBD2 (5 bases). Trimming stripped 1 base from V and 4 bases from J, with 13 bases between. The length of the CDR3 is 15 residues. Germline CDR1 reads SGHRS; CDR2 reads YFSETQ. In nucleotides, the CDR3 is TGCGCCAGCAGCTTGATTCGGGGTGGGGCAGATACGCAGTATTTT. Translating gives CASSLIRGGADTQYF.